The entry below gives a single T cell receptor (beta chain) sequence along with its context. Its antigen remains unidentified. The data are from a study of OX40 agonist ivuxolimab in advanced cancers. Trimming cost V 3 bases and J 6 bases, with 13 bases left between them. The CDR3 length is 14 residues. Germline assignment: CDR1 MNHEY and CDR2 SVGAGI. Overall study results and limits: The study did not work out the antigen specificity of the expanded peripheral T cells.

Assay used: immunoSEQ multiplex PCR; TCRdb lists only in-frame clones, some missing. The sample consists of 63,000 or so clones, about nine tenths of them appearing once. The clonotype comes from an adult with an advanced solid tumor such as melanoma, head and neck, liver or kidney cancer. The rearrangement links TRBV6-5 to TRBJ2-3; D is possibly TRBD1 or TRBD2 (5 bases each). The material was CD4+ or CD8+ T cells sorted from blood, obtained in a trial of the OX40 agonist ivuxolimab. The CDR3 is CASSYVGRYDTQYF. In DNA form, the CDR3 reads TGTGCCAGCAGTTATGTGGGACGCTATGATACGCAGTATTTT.